Given below is one TCR beta chain in context. Its target is unknown. This entry is derived from a study of beta chain features in type 1 diabetes. Every isolated RNA sample was fully reverse transcribed, so sequencing captured expressed TCRB transcripts. The data were produced by immunoSEQ multiplex PCR, yet TCRdb's version contains in-frame clones alone and is incomplete. Of about 320,000 clones in the sample, less than 15% were seen once. Study results and limitations: Across all four CD4+ subsets, people with type 1 diabetes showed modestly shorter TCRB CDR3s.

There are 16 residues in the CDR3. V lost 4 bases to trimming and J lost 5 bases; unmatched junction nucleotides: 9. CDR1 SGHRS and CDR2 YFSETQ come from the germline V gene. The source material was central memory CD4+ T cells from blood. This rearrangement joins TRBV5-1 to TRBJ2-5; 12 bases fit TRBD1. The clonotype was recovered from a man aged 30 to 45 in good health. In DNA, the CDR3 is TGCGCCAGCAGCATGATGGGACAGGGGGCTTCGGAGACCCAGTACTTC. This sequence encodes CASSMMGQGASETQYF. The entire variable domain, with the rest obtained from reference TRBV5-1 and TRBJ2-5, is as follows: KAGVTQTPRYLIKTRGQQVTLSCSPISGHRSVSWYQQTPGQGLQFLFEYFSETQRNKGNFPGRFSGRQFSNSRSEMNVSTLELGDSALYLCASSMMGQGASETQYFGPGTRLLVL.